The clone carrying this TCR beta chain was seen repeatedly, ten times or more. The data are from a study of spatial heterogeneity in lung cancer. The sample's time point: sample taken at primary tumor resection. Germline-derived CDR1 and CDR2 are SGHAT and FQDESV (reference sequence). CDR3 length: 15 amino acids. Losses at the gene ends were 5 bases for V and 3 bases for J; bases not matched to a gene: 7. TCRdb re-derived calls from the 5' RACE reads in MiXCR, one entry per CDR3 protein. The data contain roughly 8,000 distinct CDR3 sequences, 8.6% of them singletons. The sequence was collected from a male donor with early-stage non-small cell lung cancer. The chain uses TRBV11-1 and TRBJ2-7; TRBD2 matches at 10 bases. Sequencing used PBMCs, obtained at surgery. CDR3 in DNA: TGTGCCAGCAGCCCTAAACCTAGCGGGAGCTACGAGCAGTACTTC. It codes for CASSPKPSGSYEQYF.